This T cell receptor (beta chain) was identified in a study of spatial heterogeneity in lung cancer. Study at large: The average appearance count of each unique TCR and UMI combination in raw reads was more than nine.

A unique molecular identifier was attached to every TCR cDNA molecule. TCRdb recomputed calls from the 5' RACE reads with MiXCR, one row per CDR3 protein. Seen here are some 44,000 distinct CDR3 sequences, around 13% observed once, and the top ten hold around 56%. The germline CDR1 and CDR2 sequences are MGHDK and SYGVNS. Trimming took 2 bases from V and 0 from J, leaving 7 bases between them. The CDR3 extends over 14 amino acids. Time point noted: sample taken at primary tumor resection. Extraction of whole RNA from tumor, nontumor lung or frozen PBMC preceded unsorted sequencing. This TCR derives from a male donor with early-stage non-small cell lung cancer. The sample consisted of PBMCs, taken at surgery. V is TRBV25-1 and J is TRBJ1-1, with D possibly TRBD1 on 6 matching bases. This chain's CDR3 is CASSEGGMNTEAFF. CDR3 DNA: TGTGCCAGCAGTGAAGGGGGCATGAACACTGAAGCTTTCTTT.